This T cell receptor (beta chain) is from a study of cytomegalovirus exposure and HLA in healthy donors. Study results and limitations: One cluster of highly shared sequence variants probably arose as a sequencing artifact. For presence/absence analyses, sequencing depth was assumed to be roughly uniform across donors.

The primer mix had 60 Vbeta and 13 Jbeta primers. Assay: immunoSEQ multiplex PCR; the TCRdb copy retains only in-frame clones and omits some. The sample has roughly 160,000 clones; roughly 78% are singletons. Trimming at V came to 4 bases and at J to 4 bases, leaving 6 bases not matched to a gene. CDR1 and CDR2 (germline): LNHNV, YYDKDF (reference sequence). CDR3 length: 14 amino acids. On this clone: Its specificity is not known.

V usage is TRBV15 and J usage is TRBJ1-1; 7 nucleotides line up with TRBD1. Source material: PBMCs. The sequence was collected from a middle-aged man in good health and CMV-seronegative. As DNA, the CDR3 is TGTGCCACCAGCATCAAGCAGGGGGGCACTGAAGCTTTCTTT. Amino acid sequence: CATSIKQGGTEAFF.